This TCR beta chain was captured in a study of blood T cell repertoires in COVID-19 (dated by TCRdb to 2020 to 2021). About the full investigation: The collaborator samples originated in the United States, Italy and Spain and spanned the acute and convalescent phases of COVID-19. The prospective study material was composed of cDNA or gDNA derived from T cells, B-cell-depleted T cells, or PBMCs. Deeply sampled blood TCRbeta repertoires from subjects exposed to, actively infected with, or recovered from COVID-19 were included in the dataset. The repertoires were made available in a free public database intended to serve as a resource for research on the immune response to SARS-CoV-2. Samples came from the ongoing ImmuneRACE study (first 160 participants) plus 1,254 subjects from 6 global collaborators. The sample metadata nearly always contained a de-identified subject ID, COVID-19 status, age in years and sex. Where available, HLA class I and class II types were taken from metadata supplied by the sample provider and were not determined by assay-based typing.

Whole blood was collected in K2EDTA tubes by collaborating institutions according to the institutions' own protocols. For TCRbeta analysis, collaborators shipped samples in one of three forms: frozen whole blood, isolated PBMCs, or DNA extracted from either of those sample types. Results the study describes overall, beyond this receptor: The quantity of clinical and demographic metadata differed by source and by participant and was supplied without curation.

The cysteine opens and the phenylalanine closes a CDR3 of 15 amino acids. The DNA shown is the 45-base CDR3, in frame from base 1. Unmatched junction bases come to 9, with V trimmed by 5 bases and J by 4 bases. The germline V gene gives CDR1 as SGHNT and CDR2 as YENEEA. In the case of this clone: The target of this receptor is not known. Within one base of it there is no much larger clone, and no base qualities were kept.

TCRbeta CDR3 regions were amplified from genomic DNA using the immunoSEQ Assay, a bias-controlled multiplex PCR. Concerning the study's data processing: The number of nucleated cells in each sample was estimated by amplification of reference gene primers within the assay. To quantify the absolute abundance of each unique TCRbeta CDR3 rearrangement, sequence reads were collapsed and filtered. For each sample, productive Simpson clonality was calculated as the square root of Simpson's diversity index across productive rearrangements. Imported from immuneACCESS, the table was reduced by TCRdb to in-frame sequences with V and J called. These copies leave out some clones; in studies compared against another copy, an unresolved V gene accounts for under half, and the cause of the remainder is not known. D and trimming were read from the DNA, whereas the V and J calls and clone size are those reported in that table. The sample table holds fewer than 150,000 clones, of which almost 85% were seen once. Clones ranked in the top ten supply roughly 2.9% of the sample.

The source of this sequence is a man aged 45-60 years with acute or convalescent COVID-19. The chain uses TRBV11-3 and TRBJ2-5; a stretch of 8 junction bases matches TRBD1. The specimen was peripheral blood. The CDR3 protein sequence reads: CASSPSGGFLETQYF. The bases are TGTGCCAGCAGCCCATCAGGGGGCTTTTTAGAGACCCAGTACTTC.